The clone carrying this TCR beta chain has a handful of counts. This entry is derived from a study of beta chain features in type 1 diabetes. Expressed TCRB transcripts got sequenced, as all isolated RNA was reverse transcribed. The data were produced by immunoSEQ multiplex PCR, yet TCRdb's version contains in-frame clones alone and is incomplete. The profile shows more than 300,000 clones, less than 15% of them singletons. Looked up from germline, CDR1 is SQVTM and CDR2 is ANQGSEA. The CDR3 loop spans 15 amino acids. V shed 7 bases and J 5 bases; nucleotides not matched to a gene: 10. The gene calls are TRBV29-1 and TRBJ2-1; TRBD2 aligns across 11 bases. The sample comprised naive CD4+ T cells from blood. This receptor was taken from a woman under 30 in good health. CDR3 protein: CSGRLAGPINNEQFF. Written as DNA, the CDR3 is TGCAGCGGCCGACTAGCGGGACCCATTAACAATGAGCAGTTCTTC.